This TCR beta chain emerged from a study of neurological immune-mediated disorders (dated 2019 in TCRdb). The study in broad terms: Peripheral blood TCR-beta repertoires from HTLV-I-associated myelopathy (HAM/TSP) patients, multiple sclerosis patients and healthy controls were compared by UMI-based sequencing. Alongside PBMC samples, the set of about 100 TCR-beta libraries contained longitudinal samples, technical triplicates, and paired CD4+ and CD8+ T-cell subsets that had been sorted. Of the 68 subjects in the cohort, about 14 were HAM/TSP patients, some 34 were multiple sclerosis patients, and around 20 were healthy controls.

The research as a whole found: No identical CDR3 amino acid sequences were found to be shared among expanded clones across subjects, suggesting that TCR-beta repertoires were private in all groups. TCR clonal expansion was highest in HAM/TSP patients and lowest in MS patients, with MS patients falling below even healthy controls.

This clonotype turned up a few times. This receptor's antigen is unknown. Base qualities are missing; no much larger clone stands one base away. Blood bank volunteers in Maryland, USA served as the healthy controls. Libraries from unsorted PBMCs were made from 2 million PBMCs kept in RNAlater at -80 degrees C until RNA extraction. Peripheral blood was subjected to Ficoll-Hypaque density gradient centrifugation to isolate PBMCs, which were then cryopreserved in liquid nitrogen. To synthesize cDNA, template-switch 5'RACE was performed with a primer carrying a 10-nucleotide random unique molecular identifier so that each TCR transcript was tagged. Over 200 million TCR-beta sequences, covering 15-18 subjects, were produced in each sequencing run. The RNeasy kit was used to extract total RNA. Using the KAPA Real-time Library Amplification kit, TCR-beta VDJ regions were amplified with primers for the TCR constant region and the 5'RACE anchor. Sample indexes and Illumina adaptors were added in a first PCR, after which library yield was increased in a second PCR. After purification with Ampure beads, the TCR product of roughly 650 bp was size-selected on a 2% E-gel SizeSelection system. Before pooling, libraries had their quality checked on a Bioanalyzer, their concentration measured with Qubit, and their quantity determined with the Kapa Library Quantification kit. Libraries were sequenced paired-end 2 x 150 bp on an Illumina HiSeq 2500. To increase sequence diversity, about 23-30% phiX was spiked into each library pool. As for the authors' bioinformatics: Quality-filtered reads were processed with the UMI-based MiGEC pipeline, which removed over 85% of raw TCR sequences during error correction. IMGT germline references were used for aligning VDJ genes, and each clonotype was defined as a unique CDR3 amino acid sequence together with its V-J genes. Clonal expansion, Shannon diversity and CDR3 relatedness were evaluated with VDJtools (CalcPairwiseDistances, ClusterSamples), while phylogenetic trees were built in CLCbio workbench. Expanded clones were defined as having at least 8 unique UMIs, based on coefficient-of-variation modelling across technical triplicates. TCRdb cleaned the public reads at Q25 with fastp, built clones with MiXCR and kept in-frame beta chains. When rows share a CDR3 protein, they turn into one entry using the most common DNA and genes. The V and J calls here are based on TCRdb, not the publication. This sample is represented by 75,000 to 85,000 distinct CDR3 sequences; roughly a sixth of them were singletons. The ten largest clones add up to approximately 15% of the sample.

Compared with germline, V lacks 4 bases and J lacks 12 bases; bases without a gene match: 8. The germline V gene specifies LGHNA as CDR1 and YNFKEQ as CDR2. The CDR3 numbers 14 residues from cysteine through phenylalanine. The only DNA kept is the CDR3, 42 bases in frame from the first base. The source material was PBMCs. The chain employs TRBV4-2 and TRBJ2-1; 11 nucleotides in the junction match TRBD2. The receptor comes from a woman between 35 and 50 years old in good health. In nucleotide form, the sequence is TGTGCCAGCAGCCCCCGACTAGCGGGGTCGGGGCAGTTCTTC. It specifies CASSPRLAGSGQFF.